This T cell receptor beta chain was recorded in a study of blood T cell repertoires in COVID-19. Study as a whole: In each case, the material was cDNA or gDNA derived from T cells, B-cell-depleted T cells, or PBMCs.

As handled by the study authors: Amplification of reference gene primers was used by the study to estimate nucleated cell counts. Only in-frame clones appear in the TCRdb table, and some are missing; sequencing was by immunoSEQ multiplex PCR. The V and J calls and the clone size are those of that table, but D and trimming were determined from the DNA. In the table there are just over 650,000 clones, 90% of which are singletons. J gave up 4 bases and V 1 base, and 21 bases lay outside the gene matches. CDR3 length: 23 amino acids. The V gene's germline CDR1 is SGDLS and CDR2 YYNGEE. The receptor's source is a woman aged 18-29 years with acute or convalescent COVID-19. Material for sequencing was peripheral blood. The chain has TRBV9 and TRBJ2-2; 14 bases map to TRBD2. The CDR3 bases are TGTGCCAGCAGCGTAACCCCCTCACTCGGACTAGCGGGGGGCGTTTGGGGCACCGGGGAGCTGTTTTTT. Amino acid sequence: CASSVTPSLGLAGGVWGTGELFF.